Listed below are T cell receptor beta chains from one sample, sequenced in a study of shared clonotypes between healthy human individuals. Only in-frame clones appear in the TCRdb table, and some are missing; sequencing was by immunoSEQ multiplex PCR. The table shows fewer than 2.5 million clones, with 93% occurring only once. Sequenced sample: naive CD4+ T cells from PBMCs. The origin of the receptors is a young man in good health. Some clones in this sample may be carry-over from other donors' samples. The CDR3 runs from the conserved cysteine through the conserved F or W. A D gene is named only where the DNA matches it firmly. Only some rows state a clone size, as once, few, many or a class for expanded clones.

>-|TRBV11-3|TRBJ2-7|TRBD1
CASSFSGQGGYEQYF
TGTGCCAGCAGCTTTTCGGGACAGGGGGGCTACGAGCAGTACTTC
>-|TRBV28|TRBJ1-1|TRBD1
CASSLGRQGGTEAFF
TGTGCCAGCAGTTTAGGGAGACAGGGAGGCACTGAAGCTTTCTTT
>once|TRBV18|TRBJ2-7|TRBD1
CASSPGTESYEQYF
TGTGCCAGCTCACCCGGGACAGAATCCTACGAGCAGTACTTC
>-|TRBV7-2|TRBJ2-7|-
CASSLRGSYAYEQYF
TGTGCCAGCAGCTTAAGGGGGAGCTACGCCTACGAGCAGTACTTC
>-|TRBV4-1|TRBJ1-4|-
CASSHEEASLGNEKLFF
TGCGCCAGCAGCCATGAAGAAGCGAGCCTCGGAAATGAAAAACTGTTTTTT
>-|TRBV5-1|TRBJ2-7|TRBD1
CASTMGGTGSSYEQYF
TGCGCCAGCACCATGGGAGGGACAGGGAGCTCCTACGAGCAGTACTTC
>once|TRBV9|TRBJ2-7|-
CASSPRESSYEQYF
TGTGCCAGCAGCCCACGGGAGAGCTCCTACGAGCAGTACTTC
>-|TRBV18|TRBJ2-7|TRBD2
CASSPVAGEGYEQYF
TGTGCCAGCTCACCGGTAGCGGGAGAGGGCTACGAGCAGTACTTC
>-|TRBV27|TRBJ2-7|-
CASSLSRAPNEQYF
TGTGCCAGCAGTTTATCGAGGGCCCCAAACGAGCAGTACTTC
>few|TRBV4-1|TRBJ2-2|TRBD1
CASSQRTGVTGELFF
TGCGCCAGCAGCCAAAGGACAGGGGTCACCGGGGAGCTGTTTTTT